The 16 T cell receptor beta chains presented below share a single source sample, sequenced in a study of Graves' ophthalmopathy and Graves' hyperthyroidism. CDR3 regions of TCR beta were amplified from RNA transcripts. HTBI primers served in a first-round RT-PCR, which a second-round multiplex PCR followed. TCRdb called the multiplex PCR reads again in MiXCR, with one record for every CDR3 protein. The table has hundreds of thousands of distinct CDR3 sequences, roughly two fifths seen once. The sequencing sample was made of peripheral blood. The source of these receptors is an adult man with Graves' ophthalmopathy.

CDR3 amino acids: CSANRGFDYEQYF. CDR3 in DNA: TGCAGTGCGAACCGGGGGTTTGACTACGAGCAGTACTTC. The rearrangement uses TRBV20-1 and TRBJ2-7; tentative D call: TRBD2 (6 bases). Trimming pared 6 bases from V and 3 bases from J, leaving 15 bases between. The CDR3 is made up of 13 amino acids. Germline V CDR1 and CDR2: DFQATT, SNEGSKA (reference sequence).

As DNA, the CDR3 is TGTGCCACCAGCAGAGAGGACAGGGAGTCACCCCTCCACTTT. Its translation is CATSREDRESPLHF. The chain has TRBV15 and TRBJ1-6; 8 bases map to TRBD1. The CDR3 is 14 residues long. Germline values: CDR1 LNHNV, CDR2 YYDKDF (reference sequence). Losses at the gene ends were 0 bases for V and 10 bases for J; bases not matched to a gene: 2.

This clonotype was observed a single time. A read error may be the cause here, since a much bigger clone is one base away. CDR3: CASSFDRGNSPPHF. CDR3 DNA sequence: TGCGCCAGCAGCTTTGACAGGGGAAATTCACCCCCCCACTTT. The chain has TRBV5-1 and TRBJ1-6, with TRBD1 matching over 8 bases. CDR1 is SGHRS, CDR2 YFSETQ, per germline. The CDR3 has 14 amino acids.

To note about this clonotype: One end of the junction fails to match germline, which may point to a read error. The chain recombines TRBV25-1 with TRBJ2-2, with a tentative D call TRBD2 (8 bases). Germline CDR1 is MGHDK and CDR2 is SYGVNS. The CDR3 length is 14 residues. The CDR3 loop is CTSRGTAGAGELFF. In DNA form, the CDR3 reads TGTACCAGCAGAGGGACAGCGGGAGCCGGGGAGCTGTTTTTT.

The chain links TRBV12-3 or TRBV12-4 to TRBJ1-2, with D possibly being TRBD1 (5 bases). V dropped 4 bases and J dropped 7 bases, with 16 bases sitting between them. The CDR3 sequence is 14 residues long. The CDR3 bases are TGTGCCAGCAGTTGGGACGGGGATGAGCGTGGCTACACCTTC. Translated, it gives CASSWDGDERGYTF.

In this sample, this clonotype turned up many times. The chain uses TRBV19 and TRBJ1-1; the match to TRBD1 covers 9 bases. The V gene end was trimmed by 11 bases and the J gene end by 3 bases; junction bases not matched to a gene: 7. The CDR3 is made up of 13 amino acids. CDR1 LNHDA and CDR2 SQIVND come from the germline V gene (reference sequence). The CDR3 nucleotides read TGTGCCTGCCGGGACAGGGAAGACACTGAAGCTTTCTTT. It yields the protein CACRDREDTEAFF.

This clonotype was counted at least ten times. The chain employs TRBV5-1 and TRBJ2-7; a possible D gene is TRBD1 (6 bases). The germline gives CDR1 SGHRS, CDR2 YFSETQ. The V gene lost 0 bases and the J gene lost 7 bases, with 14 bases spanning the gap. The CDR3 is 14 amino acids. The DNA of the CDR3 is TGCGCCAGCAGCTTGGCCCCAGGGGCAAAGGAGCAGTACTTC. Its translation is CASSLAPGAKEQYF.

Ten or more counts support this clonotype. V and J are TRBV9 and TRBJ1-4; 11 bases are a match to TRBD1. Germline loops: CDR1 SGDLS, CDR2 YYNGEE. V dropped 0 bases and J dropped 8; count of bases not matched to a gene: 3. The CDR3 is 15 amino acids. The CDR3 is CASSVGTGGQEKLFF. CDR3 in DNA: TGTGCCAGCAGCGTAGGGACAGGGGGCCAAGAAAAACTGTTTTTT.

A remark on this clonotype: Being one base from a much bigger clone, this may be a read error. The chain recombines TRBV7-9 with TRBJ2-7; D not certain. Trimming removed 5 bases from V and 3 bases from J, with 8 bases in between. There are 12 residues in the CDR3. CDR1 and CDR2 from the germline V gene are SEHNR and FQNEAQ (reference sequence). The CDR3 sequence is CASSGMGYEQYF. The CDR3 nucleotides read TGTGCCAGCAGCGGGATGGGCTACGAGCAGTACTTC. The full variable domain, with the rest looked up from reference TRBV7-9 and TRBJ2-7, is DTGVSQNPRHKITKRGQNVTFRCDPISEHNRLYWYRQTLGQGPEFLTYFQNEAQLEKSRLLSDRFSAERPKGSFSTLEIQRTEQGDSAMYLCASSGMGYEQYFGPGTRLTVT.

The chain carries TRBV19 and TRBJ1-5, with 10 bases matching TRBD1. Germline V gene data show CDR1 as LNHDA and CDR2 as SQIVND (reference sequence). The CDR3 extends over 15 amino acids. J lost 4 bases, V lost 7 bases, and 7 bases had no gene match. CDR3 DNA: TGTGCCAGTAAACCGGGACAGGGGCTAAATCAGCCCCAGCATTTT. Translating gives CASKPGQGLNQPQHF.

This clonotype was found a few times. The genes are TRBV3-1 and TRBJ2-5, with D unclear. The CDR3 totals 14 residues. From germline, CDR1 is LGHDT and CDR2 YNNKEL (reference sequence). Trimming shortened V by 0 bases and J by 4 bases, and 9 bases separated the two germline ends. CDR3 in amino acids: CASSQEVKGETQYF. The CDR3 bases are TGTGCCAGCAGCCAAGAGGTGAAAGGAGAGACCCAGTACTTC.

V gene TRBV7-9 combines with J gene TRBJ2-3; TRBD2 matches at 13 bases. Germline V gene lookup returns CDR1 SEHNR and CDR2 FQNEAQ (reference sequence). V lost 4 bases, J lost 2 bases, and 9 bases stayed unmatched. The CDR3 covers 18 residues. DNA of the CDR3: TGTGCCAGCAGCTCCAGACTAGCGGGGGGATCGTCCACAGATACGCAGTATTTT. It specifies CASSSRLAGGSSTDTQYF.

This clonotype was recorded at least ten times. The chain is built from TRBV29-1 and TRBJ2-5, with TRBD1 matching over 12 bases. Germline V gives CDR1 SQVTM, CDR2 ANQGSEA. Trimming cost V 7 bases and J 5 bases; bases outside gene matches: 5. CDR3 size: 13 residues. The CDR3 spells CSGGTGGIETQYF. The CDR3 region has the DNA TGCAGCGGTGGGACAGGGGGCATTGAGACCCAGTACTTC.

The CDR3 region has the DNA TGTGCCAGCAGTCCCACCCGGGGGGGGCTTTACGAGCAGTACTTC. Translation gives CASSPTRGGLYEQYF. The chain recombines TRBV7-2 with TRBJ2-7; 8 bases are shared with TRBD2. V shed 6 bases and J 4 bases; nucleotides not matched to a gene: 11. The CDR3 runs 15 residues. Germline values: CDR1 SGHTA, CDR2 FQGNSA.

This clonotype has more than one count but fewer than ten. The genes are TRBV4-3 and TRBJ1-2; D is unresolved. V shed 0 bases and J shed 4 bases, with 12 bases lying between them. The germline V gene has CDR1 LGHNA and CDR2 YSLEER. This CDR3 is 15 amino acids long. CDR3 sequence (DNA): TGCGCCAGCAGCCAAGAACTATCCTTGCGCTATGGCTACACCTTC. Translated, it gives CASSQELSLRYGYTF.

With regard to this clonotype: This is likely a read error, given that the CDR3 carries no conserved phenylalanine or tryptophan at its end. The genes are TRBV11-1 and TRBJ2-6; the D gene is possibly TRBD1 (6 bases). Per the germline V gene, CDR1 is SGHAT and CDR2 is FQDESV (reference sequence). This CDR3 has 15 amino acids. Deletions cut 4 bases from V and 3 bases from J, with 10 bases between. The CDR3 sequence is CASSWGRSGANVLTP. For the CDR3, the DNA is TGTGCCAGCAGCTGGGGGCGAAGTGGGGCCAACGTCCTGACTCCA.